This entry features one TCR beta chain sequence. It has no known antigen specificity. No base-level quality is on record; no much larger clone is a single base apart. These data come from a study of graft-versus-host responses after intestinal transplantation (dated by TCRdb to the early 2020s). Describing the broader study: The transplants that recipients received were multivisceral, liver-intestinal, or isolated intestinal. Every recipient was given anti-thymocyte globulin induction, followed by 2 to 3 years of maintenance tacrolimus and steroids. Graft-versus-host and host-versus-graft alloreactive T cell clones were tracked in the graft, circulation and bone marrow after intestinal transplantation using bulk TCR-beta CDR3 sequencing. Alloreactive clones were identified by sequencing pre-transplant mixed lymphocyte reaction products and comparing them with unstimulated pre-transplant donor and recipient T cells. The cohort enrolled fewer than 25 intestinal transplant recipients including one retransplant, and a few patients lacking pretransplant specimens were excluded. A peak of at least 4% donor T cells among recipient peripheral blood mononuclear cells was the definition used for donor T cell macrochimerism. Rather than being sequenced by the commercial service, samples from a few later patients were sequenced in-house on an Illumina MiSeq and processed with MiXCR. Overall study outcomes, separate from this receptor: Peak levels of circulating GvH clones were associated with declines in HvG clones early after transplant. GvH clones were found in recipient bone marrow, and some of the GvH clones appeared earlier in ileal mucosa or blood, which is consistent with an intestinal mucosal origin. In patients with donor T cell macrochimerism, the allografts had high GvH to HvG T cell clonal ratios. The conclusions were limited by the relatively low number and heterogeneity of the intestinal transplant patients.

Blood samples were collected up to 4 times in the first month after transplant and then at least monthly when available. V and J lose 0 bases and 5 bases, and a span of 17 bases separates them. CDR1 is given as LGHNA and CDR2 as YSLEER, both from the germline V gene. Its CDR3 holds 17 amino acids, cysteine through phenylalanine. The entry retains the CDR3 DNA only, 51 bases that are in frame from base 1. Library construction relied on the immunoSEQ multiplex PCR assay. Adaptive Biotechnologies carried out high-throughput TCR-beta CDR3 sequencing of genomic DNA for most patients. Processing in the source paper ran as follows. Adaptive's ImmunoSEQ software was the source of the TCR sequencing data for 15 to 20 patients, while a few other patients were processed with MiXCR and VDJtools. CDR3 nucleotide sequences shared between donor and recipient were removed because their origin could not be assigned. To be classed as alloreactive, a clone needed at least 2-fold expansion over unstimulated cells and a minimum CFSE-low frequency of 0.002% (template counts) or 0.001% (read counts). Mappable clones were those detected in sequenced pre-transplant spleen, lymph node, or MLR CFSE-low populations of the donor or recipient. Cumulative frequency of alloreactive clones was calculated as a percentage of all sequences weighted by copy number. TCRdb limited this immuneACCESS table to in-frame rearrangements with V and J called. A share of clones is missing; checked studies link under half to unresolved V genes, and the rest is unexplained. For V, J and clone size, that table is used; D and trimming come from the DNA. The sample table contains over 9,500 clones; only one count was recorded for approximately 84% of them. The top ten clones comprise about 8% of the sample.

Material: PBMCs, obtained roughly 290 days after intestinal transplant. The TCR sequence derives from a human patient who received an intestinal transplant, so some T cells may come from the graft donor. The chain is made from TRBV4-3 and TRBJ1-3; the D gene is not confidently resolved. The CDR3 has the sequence CASSQDRRHHIRNTIYF. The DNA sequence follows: TGCGCCAGCAGCCAAGATAGGAGGCACCATATCCGAAACACCATATATTTT.